This T cell receptor beta chain was documented in a study of neurological immune-mediated disorders (dated by TCRdb to between 2017 and 2020). With respect to the entire study: Peripheral blood TCR-beta repertoires from HTLV-I-associated myelopathy (HAM/TSP) patients, multiple sclerosis patients and healthy controls were compared by UMI-based sequencing. Longitudinal samples, technical triplicates and paired sorted CD4+ and CD8+ T-cell subsets, alongside PBMC samples, were included among the approximately 110 TCR-beta libraries. The cohort included some 66 subjects: around 15 with HAM/TSP, some 35 with multiple sclerosis, and 20 or so healthy controls. The paper's findings and limits, for the study overall: Expanded clones from different subjects shared no identical CDR3 amino acid sequences, which suggests that TCR-beta repertoires were private in all groups. TCR clonal expansion was highest in HAM/TSP patients and lowest in MS patients, with MS patients falling below even healthy controls.

Taken from the germline V gene, the CDR1 and CDR2 loops are SGHAT and FQNNGV. V drops 2 bases and J drops 4 bases, leaving 12 bases in between. Inclusive of the bounding cysteine and phenylalanine, the CDR3 is 14 residues long. The read is trimmed to its CDR3 DNA, 42 bases read in frame from base 1. The healthy controls were volunteers from blood banks in Maryland, USA. TCR libraries for sorted subsets were made from roughly 950,000 sorted CD4+ or CD8+ T cells. PBMCs were separated from peripheral blood using Ficoll-Hypaque density gradient centrifugation and then cryopreserved in liquid nitrogen. Paired sorted CD4+ and CD8+ subsets came from healthy controls, HAM/TSP patients and MS patients. About this clonotype itself: Its antigen remains undetermined. No base quality values were provided; no much bigger clone lies one nucleotide off.

cDNA was synthesized by template-switch 5'RACE using a primer with a 10-nucleotide random unique molecular identifier that tagged each TCR transcript. Every sequencing run covered 15-18 subjects and yielded more than 170 million TCR-beta sequences. Total RNA was extracted with the RNeasy kit. The KAPA Real-time Library Amplification kit was used to amplify TCR-beta VDJ regions with primers for the TCR constant region and the 5'RACE anchor. A first PCR added sample indexes and Illumina adaptors, after which a second PCR increased the library yield. After purification with Ampure beads, the TCR product of roughly 650 bp was size-selected on a 2% E-gel SizeSelection system. Before pooling, library quality was assessed on a Bioanalyzer, concentration was determined with Qubit, and library quantification was performed with the Kapa Library Quantification kit. Paired-end 2 x 150 bp sequencing of the libraries was performed on an Illumina HiSeq 2500. To increase sequence diversity, roughly 23-30% phiX was spiked into each library pool. Under the source paper's analysis protocol: The quality-filtered reads were processed with the UMI-based MiGEC pipeline, whose error correction step removed more than 90% of the raw TCR sequences. VDJ genes were aligned to IMGT germline references, and each clonotype was defined by a unique CDR3 amino acid sequence together with V-J genes. Clonal expansion, Shannon diversity, and CDR3 relatedness (CalcPairwiseDistances, ClusterSamples) were evaluated with VDJtools, and phylogenetic trees were built with CLCbio workbench. A clone was classed as expanded if it had 8 or more unique UMIs, a cutoff based on coefficient-of-variation modelling across technical triplicates. The public reads were reprocessed in TCRdb via fastp at Q25 and MiXCR, keeping in-frame beta chains. Entries that share a CDR3 protein sequence are merged under the most common genes and DNA. The V and J calls shown here were made by TCRdb, not taken from the authors' results. The sample table holds about 38,000 distinct CDR3 sequences, of which roughly 4.8% were seen once. The ten largest account for 9% to 10% of the sample.

The source of this sequence is a man aged 18 to 35 in good health. Sequencing was done on a sample of CD4+ T cells from blood. Here the chain combines TRBV11-2 and TRBJ2-7; the D gene is unclear. This receptor carries the CDR3 CASSLMDLGYEQYF. The nucleotide sequence is given as TGTGCCAGCAGCTTAATGGATCTGGGTTACGAGCAGTACTTC. Joined to the reference TRBV11-2 and TRBJ2-7 proteins, this CDR3 gives the full variable domain: EAGVAQSPRYKIIEKRQSVAFWCNPISGHATLYWYQQILGQGPKLLIQFQNNGVVDDSQLPKDRFSAERLKGVDSTLKIQPAKLEDSAVYLCASSLMDLGYEQYFGPGTRLTVT.